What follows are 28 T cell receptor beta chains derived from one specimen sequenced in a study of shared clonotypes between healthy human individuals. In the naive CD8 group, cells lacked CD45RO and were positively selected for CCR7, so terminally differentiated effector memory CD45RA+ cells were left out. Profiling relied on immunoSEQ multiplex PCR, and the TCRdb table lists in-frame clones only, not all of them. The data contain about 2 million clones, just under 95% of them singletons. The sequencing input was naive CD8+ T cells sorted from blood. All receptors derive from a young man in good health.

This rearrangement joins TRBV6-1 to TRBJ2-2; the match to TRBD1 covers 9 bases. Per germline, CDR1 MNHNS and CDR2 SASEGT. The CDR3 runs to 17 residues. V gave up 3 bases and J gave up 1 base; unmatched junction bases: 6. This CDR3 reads CASSEVQGAMNTGELFF. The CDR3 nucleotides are TGTGCCAGCAGTGAGGTACAGGGGGCCATGAACACCGGGGAGCTGTTTTTT.

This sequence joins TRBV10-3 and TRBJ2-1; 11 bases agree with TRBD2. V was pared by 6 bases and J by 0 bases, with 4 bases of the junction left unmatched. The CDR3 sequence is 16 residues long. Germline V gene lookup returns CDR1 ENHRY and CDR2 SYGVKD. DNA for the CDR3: TGTGCCATCAGGGGGACTAGCGGAGGCTCCTACAATGAGCAGTTCTTC. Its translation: CAIRGTSGGSYNEQFF.

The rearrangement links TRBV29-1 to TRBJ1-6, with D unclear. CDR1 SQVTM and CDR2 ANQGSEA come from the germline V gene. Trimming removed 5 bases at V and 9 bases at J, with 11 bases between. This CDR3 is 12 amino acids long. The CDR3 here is CSVPRQLSPLHF. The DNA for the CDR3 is TGCAGCGTTCCCCGGCAGCTTTCACCCCTCCACTTT.

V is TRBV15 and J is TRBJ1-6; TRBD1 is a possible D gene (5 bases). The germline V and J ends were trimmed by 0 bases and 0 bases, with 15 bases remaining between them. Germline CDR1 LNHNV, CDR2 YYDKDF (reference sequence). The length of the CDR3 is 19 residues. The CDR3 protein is CATSRDRGSLSSYNSPLHF. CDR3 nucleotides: TGTGCCACCAGCAGAGATCGGGGGTCTCTAAGCTCCTATAATTCACCCCTCCACTTT.

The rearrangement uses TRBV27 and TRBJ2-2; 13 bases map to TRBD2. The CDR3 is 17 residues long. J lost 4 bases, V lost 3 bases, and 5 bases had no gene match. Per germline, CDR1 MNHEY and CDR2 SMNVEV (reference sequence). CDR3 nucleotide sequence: TGTGCCAGCAGTTTTCCGGGACTAGCGGGGCCCACCGGGGAGCTGTTTTTT. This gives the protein CASSFPGLAGPTGELFF.

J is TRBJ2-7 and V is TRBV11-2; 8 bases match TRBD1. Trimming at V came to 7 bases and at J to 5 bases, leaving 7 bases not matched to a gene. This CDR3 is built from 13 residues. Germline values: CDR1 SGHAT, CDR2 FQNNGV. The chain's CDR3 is CASTLTTGDEQYF. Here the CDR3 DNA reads TGTGCCAGCACCCTAACGACAGGGGACGAGCAGTACTTC.

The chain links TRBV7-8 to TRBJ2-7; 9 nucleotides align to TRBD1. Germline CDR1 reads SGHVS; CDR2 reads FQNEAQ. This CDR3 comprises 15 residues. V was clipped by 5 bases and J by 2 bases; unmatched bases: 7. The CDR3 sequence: CASSRRDRDPYEQYF. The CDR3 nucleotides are TGTGCCAGCAGCCGCCGGGACAGGGATCCCTACGAGCAGTACTTC. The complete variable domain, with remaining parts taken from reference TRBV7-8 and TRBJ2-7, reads GAGVSQSPRYKVAKRGQDVALRCDPISGHVSLFWYQQALGQGPEFLTYFQNEAQLDKSGLPSDRFFAERPEGSVSTLKIQRTQQEDSAVYLCASSRRDRDPYEQYFGPGTRLTVT.

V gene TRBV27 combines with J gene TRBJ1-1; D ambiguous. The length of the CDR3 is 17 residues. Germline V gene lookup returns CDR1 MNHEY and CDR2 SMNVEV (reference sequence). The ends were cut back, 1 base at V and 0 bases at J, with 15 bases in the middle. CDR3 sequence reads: CASSLYGSPGLNTEAFF. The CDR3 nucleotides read TGTGCCAGCAGTTTATATGGCAGCCCAGGATTGAACACTGAAGCTTTCTTT.

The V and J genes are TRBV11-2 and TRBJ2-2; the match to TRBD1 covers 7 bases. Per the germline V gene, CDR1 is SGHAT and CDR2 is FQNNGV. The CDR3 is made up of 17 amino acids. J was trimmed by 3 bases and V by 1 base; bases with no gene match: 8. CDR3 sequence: CASSLANLGQHTGELFF. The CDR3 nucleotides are TGTGCCAGCAGCTTAGCTAATCTGGGACAGCACACCGGGGAGCTGTTTTTT.

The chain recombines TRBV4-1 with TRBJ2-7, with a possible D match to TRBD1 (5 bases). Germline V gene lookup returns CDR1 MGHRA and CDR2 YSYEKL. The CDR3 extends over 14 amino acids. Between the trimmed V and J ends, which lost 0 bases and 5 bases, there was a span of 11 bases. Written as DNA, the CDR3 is TGCGCCAGCAGCCAAGATTGGGGCTGGGACGAGCAGTACTTC. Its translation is CASSQDWGWDEQYF.

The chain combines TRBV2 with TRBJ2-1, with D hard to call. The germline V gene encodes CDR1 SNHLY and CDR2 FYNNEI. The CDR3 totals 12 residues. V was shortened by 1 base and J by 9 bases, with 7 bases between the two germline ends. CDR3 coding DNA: TGTGCCAGCAGTGAAGGGGGAACTGAGCAGTTCTTC. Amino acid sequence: CASSEGGTEQFF.

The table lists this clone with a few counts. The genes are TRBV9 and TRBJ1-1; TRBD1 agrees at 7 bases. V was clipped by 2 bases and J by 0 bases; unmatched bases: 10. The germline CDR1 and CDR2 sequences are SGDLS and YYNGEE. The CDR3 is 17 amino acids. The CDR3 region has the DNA TGTGCCAGCAGCGTCCTCCCGACAGGGATGATGAACACTGAAGCTTTCTTT. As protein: CASSVLPTGMMNTEAFF.

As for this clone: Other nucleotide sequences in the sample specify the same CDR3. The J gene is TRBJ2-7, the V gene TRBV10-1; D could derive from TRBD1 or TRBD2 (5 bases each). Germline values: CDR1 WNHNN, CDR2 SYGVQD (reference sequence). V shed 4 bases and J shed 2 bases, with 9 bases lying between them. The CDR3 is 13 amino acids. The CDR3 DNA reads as TGCGCCAGCAGTGCGGGGCCGACCTACGAGCAGTACTTC. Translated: CASSAGPTYEQYF.

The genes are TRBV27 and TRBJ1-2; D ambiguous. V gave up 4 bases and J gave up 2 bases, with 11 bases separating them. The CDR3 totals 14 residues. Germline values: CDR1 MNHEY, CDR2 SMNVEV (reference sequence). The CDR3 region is CASSSLNPNYGYTF. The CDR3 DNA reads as TGTGCCAGCAGTTCCCTCAACCCGAACTATGGCTACACCTTC.

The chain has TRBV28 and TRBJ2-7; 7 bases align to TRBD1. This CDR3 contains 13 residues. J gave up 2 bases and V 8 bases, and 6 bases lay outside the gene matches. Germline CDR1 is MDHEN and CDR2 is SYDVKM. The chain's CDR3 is CASAIQGAYEQYF. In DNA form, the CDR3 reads TGTGCCAGCGCCATCCAGGGGGCCTACGAGCAGTACTTC.

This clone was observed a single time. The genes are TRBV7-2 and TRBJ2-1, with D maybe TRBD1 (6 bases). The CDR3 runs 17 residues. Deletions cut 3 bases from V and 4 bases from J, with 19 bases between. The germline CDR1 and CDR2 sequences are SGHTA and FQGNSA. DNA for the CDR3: TGTGCCAGCAGCTTTTTGCCCCGGACAGAAATATACAATGAGCAGTTCTTC. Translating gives CASSFLPRTEIYNEQFF.

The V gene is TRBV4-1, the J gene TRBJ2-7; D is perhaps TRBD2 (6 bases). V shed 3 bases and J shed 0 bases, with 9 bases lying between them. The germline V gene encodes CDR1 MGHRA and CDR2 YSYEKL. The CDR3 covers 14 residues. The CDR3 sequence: CASSHPSDSYEQYF. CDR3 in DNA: TGCGCCAGCAGCCACCCTAGCGACTCCTACGAGCAGTACTTC.

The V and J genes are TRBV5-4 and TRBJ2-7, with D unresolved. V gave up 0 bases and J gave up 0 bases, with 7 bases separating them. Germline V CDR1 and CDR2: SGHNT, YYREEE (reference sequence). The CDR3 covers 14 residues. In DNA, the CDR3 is TGTGCCAGCAGCTTGGCCCAGTACTCCTACGAGCAGTACTTC. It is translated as CASSLAQYSYEQYF.

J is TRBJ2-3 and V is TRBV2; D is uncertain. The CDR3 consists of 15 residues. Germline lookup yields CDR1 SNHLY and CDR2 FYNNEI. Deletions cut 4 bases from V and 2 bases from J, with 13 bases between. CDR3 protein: CASSAGLPYTDTQYF. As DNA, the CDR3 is TGTGCCAGCAGTGCAGGCCTACCTTACACAGATACGCAGTATTTT.

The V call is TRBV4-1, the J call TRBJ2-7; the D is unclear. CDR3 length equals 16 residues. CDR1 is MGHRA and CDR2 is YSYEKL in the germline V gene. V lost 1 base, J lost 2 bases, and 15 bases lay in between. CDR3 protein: CASSQGLPGSTYEQYF. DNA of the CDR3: TGCGCCAGCAGCCAAGGATTGCCAGGATCTACCTACGAGCAGTACTTC.

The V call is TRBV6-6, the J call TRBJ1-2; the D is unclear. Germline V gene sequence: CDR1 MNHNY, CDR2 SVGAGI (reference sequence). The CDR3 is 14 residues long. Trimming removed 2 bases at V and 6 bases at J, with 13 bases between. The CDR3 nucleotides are TGTGCCAGCAGTTACCAAACGGAGGCCCATGGCTACACCTTC. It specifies CASSYQTEAHGYTF.

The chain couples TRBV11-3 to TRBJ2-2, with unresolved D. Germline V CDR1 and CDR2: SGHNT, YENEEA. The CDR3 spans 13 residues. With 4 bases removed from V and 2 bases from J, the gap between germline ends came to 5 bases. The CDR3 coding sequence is TGTGCCAGCAGCTCGGCCAACACCGGGGAGCTGTTTTTT. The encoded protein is CASSSANTGELFF.

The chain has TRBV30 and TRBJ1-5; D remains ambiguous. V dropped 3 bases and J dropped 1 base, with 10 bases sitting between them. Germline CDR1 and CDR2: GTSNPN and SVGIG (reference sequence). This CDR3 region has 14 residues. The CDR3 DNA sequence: TGTGCCTGGAGCTCCCCTGGCAGCAATCAGCCCCAGCATTTT. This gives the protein CAWSSPGSNQPQHF. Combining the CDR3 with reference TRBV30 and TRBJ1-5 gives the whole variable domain SQTIHQWPATLVQPVGSPLSLECTVEGTSNPNLYWYRQAAGRGLQLLFYSVGIGQISSEVPQNLSASRPQDRQFILSSKKLLLSDSGFYLCAWSSPGSNQPQHFGDGTRLSIL.

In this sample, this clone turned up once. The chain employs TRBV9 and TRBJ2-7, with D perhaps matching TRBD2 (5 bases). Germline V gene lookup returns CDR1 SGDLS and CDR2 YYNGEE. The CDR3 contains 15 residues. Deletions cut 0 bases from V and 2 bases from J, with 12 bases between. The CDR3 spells CASSVDAAGAYEQYF. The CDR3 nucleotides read TGTGCCAGCAGCGTAGATGCCGCGGGCGCCTACGAGCAGTACTTC.

CDR3 sequence reads: CASSQEAGDYTDTQYF. CDR3 sequence (DNA): TGCGCCAGCAGCCAAGAGGCGGGGGACTACACAGATACGCAGTATTTT. V usage is TRBV4-1 and J usage is TRBJ2-3; 7 nucleotides match TRBD2. Germline loops: CDR1 MGHRA, CDR2 YSYEKL. The CDR3 is 16 amino acids. With 0 bases clipped from V and 2 bases from J, the junction kept 5 bases outside the gene matches.

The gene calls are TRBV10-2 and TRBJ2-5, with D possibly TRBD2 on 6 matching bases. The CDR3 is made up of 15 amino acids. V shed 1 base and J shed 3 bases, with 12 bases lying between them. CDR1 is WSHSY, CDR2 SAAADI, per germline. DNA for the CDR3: TGCGCCAGCAGTGAGTTCCCGGGGACTGAAGAGACCCAGTACTTC. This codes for CASSEFPGTEETQYF.

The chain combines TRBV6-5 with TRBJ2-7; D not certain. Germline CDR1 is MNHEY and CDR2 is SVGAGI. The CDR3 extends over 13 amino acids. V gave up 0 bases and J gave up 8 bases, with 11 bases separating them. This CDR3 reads CASSYSENGQQYF. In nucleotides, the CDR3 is TGTGCCAGCAGTTACTCGGAGAACGGCCAGCAGTACTTC.

The CDR3 sequence: CASSLGHTSGNTIYF. DNA of the CDR3: TGTGCCAGCAGCTTGGGACATACCTCTGGAAACACCATATATTTT. The chain uses TRBV7-6 and TRBJ1-3, with a weak D call TRBD1 (6 bases). V dropped 3 bases and J dropped 0 bases, with 9 bases sitting between them. This CDR3 is 15 amino acids long. Germline-derived CDR1 and CDR2 are SGHVS and FNYEAQ.